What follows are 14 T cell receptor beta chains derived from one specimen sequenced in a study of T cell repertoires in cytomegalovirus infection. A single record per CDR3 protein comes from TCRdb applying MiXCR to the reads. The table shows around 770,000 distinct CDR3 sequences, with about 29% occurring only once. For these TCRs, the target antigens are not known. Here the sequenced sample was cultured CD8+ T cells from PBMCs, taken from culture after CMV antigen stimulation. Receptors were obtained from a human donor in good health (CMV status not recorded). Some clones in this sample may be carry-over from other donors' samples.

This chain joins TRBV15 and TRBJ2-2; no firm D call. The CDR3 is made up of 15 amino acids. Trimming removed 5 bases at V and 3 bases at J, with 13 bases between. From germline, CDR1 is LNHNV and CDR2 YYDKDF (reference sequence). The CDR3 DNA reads TGTGCCACCAGCCTCTCCCTCGGCGACACCGGGGAGCTGTTTTTT. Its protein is CATSLSLGDTGELFF.

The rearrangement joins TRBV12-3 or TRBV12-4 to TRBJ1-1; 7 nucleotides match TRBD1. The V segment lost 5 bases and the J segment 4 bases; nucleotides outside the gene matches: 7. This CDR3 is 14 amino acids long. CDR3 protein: CASSPTGVATEAFF. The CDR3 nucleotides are TGTGCCAGCAGTCCCACAGGGGTAGCCACTGAAGCTTTCTTT.

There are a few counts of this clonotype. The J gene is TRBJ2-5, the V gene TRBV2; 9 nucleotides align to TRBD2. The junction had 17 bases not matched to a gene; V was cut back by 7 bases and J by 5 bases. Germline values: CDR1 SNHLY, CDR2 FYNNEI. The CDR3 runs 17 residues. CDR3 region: CASTPPTSGQRGETQYF. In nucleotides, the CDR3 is TGTGCCAGCACCCCTCCGACTAGCGGCCAAAGGGGGGAGACCCAGTACTTC. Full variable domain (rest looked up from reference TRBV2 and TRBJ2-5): EPEVTQTPSHQVTQMGQEVILRCVPISNHLYFYWYRQILGQKVEFLVSFYNNEISEKSEIFDDQFSVERPDGSNFTLKIRSTKLEDSAMYFCASTPPTSGQRGETQYFGPGTRLLVL.

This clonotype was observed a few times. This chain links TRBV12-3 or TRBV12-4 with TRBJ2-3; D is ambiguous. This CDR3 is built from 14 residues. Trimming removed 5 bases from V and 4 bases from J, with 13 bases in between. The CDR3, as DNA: TGTGCCAGCAGTCGCACACTCGGGCCAGATACGCAGTATTTT. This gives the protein CASSRTLGPDTQYF.

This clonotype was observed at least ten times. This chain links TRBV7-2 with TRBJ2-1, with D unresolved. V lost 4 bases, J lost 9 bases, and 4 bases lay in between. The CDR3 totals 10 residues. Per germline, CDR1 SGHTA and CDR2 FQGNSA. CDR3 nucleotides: TGTGCCAGCAGCTACGGTGAGCAGTTCTTC. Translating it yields CASSYGEQFF.

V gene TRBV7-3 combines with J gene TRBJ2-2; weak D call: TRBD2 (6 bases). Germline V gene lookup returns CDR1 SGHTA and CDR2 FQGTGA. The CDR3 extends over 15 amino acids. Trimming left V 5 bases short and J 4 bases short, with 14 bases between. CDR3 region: CASSRIGGATGELFF. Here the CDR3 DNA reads TGTGCCAGCAGCCGAATCGGAGGGGCCACCGGGGAGCTGTTTTTT.

The CDR3 loop reads CATSRAYRGASQYNEQFF. The CDR3 nucleotides are TGTGCCACCAGCAGAGCCTACCGGGGGGCTAGCCAATACAATGAGCAGTTCTTC. This chain uses TRBV15 with TRBJ2-1; D perhaps matches TRBD2 (7 bases). The V end lost 1 base, the J end lost 4 bases, and 20 bases lay between the germline ends. CDR1 is LNHNV, CDR2 YYDKDF, per germline (reference sequence). This CDR3 contains 18 residues.

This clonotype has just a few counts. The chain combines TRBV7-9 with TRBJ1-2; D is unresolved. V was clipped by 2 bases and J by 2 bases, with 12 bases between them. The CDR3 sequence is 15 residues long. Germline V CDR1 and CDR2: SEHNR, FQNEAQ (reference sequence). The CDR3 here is CASSLPRPANYGYTF. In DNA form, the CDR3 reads TGTGCCAGCAGCTTACCTAGGCCCGCCAACTATGGCTACACCTTC.

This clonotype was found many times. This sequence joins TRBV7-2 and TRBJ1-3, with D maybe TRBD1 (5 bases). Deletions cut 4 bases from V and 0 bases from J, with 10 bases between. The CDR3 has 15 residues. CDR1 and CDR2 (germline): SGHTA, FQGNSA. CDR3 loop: CASSSDSSSGNTIYF. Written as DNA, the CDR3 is TGTGCCAGCAGCTCAGACAGCTCCTCTGGAAACACCATATATTTT. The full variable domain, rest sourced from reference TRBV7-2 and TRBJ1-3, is GAGVSQSPSNKVTEKGKDVELRCDPISGHTALYWYRQSLGQGLEFLIYFQGNSAPDKSGLPSDRFSAERTGGSVSTLTIQRTQQEDSAVYLCASSSDSSSGNTIYFGEGSWLTVV.

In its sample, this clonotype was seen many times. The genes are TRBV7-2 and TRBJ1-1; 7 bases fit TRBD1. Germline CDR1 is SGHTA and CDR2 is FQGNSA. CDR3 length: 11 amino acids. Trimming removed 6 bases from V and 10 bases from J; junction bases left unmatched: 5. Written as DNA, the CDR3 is TGTGCCAGCAGGACAGGGCGGGGAGCTTTCTTT. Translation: CASRTGRGAFF.

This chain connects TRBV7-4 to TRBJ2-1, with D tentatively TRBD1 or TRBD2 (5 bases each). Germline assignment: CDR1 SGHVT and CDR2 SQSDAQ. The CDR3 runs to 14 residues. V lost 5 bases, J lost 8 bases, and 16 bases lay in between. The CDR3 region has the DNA TGTGCCAGCAGCCCCATTCTAGGGACCGATGAGCAGTTCTTC. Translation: CASSPILGTDEQFF.

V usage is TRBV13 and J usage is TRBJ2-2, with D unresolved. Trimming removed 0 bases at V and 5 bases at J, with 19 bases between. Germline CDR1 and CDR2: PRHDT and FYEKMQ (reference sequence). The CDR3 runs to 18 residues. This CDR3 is CASSLGYVKSEKTGELFF. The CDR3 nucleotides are TGTGCCAGCAGCTTAGGCTACGTGAAGTCGGAGAAGACCGGGGAGCTGTTTTTT.

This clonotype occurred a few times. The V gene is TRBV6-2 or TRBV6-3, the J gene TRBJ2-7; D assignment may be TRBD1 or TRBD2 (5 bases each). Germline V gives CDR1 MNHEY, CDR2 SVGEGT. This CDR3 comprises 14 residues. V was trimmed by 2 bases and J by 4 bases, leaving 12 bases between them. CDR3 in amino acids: CASSYRGTLYEQYF. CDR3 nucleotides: TGTGCCAGCAGTTACCGGGGCACTCTTTACGAGCAGTACTTC.

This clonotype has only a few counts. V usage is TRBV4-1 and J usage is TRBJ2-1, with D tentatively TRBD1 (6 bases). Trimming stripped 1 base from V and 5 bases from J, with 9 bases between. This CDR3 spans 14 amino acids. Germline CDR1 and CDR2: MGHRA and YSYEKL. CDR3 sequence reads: CASSQVGAHNEQFF. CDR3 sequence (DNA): TGCGCCAGCAGCCAAGTGGGGGCCCACAATGAGCAGTTCTTC.